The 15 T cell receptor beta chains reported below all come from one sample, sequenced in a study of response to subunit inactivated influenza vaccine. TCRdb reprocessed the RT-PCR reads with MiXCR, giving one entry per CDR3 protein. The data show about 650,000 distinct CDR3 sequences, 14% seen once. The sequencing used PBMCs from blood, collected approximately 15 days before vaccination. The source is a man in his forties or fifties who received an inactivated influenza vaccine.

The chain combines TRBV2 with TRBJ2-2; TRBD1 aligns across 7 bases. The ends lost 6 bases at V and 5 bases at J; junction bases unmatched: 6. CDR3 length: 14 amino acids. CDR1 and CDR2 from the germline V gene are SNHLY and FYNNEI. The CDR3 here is CASRENRGTGELFF. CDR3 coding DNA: TGTGCCAGCAGGGAAAACAGGGGTACCGGGGAGCTGTTTTTT.

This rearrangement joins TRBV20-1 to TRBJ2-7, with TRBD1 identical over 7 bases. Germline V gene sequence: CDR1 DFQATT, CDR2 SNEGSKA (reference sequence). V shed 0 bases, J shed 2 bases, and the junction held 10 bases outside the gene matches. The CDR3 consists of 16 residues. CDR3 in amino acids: CSARDPGQRGPYEQYF. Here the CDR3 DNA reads TGCAGTGCTAGAGATCCGGGACAGAGAGGCCCCTACGAGCAGTACTTC.

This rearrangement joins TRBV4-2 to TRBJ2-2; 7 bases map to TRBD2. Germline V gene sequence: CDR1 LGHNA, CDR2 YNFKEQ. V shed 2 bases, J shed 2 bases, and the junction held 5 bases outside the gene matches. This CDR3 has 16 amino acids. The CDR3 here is CASSQLGTKNTGELFF. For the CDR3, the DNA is TGTGCCAGCAGCCAACTCGGGACTAAAAACACCGGGGAGCTGTTTTTT.

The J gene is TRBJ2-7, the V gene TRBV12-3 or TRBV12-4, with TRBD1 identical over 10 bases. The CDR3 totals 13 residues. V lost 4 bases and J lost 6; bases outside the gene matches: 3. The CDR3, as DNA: TGTGCCAGCAGTTCCTGGGACAGGGGCGAGCAGTACTTC. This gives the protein CASSSWDRGEQYF.

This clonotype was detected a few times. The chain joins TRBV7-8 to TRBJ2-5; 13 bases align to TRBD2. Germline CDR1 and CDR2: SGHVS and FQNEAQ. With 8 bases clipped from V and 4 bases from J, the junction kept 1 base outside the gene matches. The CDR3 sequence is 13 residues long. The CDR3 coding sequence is TGTGCCAGCGGGACTAGCGGGATAGAGACCCAGTACTTC. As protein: CASGTSGIETQYF. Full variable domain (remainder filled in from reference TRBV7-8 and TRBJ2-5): GAGVSQSPRYKVAKRGQDVALRCDPISGHVSLFWYQQALGQGPEFLTYFQNEAQLDKSGLPSDRFFAERPEGSVSTLKIQRTQQEDSAVYLCASGTSGIETQYFGPGTRLLVL.

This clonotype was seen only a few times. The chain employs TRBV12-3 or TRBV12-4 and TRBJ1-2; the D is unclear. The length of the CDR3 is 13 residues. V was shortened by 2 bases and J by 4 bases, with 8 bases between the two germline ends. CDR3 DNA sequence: TGTGCCAGCAGTTTACCGCCAGTCTATGGCTACACCTTC. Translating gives CASSLPPVYGYTF.

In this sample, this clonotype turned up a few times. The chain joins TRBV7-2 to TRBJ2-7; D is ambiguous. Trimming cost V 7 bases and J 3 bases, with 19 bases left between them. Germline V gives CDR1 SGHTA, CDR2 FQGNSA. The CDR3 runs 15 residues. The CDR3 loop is CASTSGGTRNYEQYF. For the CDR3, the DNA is TGTGCCAGCACCTCAGGCGGTACAAGAAACTACGAGCAGTACTTC.

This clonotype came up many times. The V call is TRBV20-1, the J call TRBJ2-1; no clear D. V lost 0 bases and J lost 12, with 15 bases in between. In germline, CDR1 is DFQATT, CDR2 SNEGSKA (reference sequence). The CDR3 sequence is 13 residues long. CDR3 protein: CSARDRPPGGQFF. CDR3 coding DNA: TGCAGTGCTAGAGATCGGCCTCCGGGTGGGCAGTTCTTC.

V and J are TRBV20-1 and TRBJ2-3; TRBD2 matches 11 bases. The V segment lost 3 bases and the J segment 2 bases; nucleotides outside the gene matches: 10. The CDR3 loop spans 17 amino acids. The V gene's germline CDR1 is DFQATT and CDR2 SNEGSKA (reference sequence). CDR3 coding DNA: TGCAGTGCTAGGACGGGACTAGCGGAAATATTCACAGATACGCAGTATTTT. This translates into CSARTGLAEIFTDTQYF.

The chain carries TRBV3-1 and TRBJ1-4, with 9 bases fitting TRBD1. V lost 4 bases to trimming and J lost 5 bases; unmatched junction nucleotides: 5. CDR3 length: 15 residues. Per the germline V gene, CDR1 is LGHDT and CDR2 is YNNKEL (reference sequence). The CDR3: CASSLTGQGNEKLFF. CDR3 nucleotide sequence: TGTGCCAGCAGCCTCACGGGACAGGGAAATGAAAAACTGTTTTTT.

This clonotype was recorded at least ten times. The CDR3 sequence is CAISEFGTDNSPLHF. DNA for the CDR3: TGTGCCATCAGTGAGTTCGGGACAGATAATTCACCCCTCCACTTT. This chain uses TRBV10-3 with TRBJ1-6, with TRBD1 matching 7 bases. CDR3 length equals 15 residues. The germline V gene has CDR1 ENHRY and CDR2 SYGVKD. After removal of 1 base from V and 5 bases from J, the junction contained 2 bases not matched to a gene.

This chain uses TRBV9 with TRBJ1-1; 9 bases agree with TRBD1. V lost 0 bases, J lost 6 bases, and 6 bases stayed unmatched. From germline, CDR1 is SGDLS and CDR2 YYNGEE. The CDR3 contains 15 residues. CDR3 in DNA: TGTGCCAGCAGCGTAGTGTCGGGACAGGGATCTGAAGCTTTCTTT. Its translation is CASSVVSGQGSEAFF. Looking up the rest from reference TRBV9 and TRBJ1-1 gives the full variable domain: DSGVTQTPKHLITATGQRVTLRCSPRSGDLSVYWYQQSLDQGLQFLIQYYNGEERAKGNILERFSAQQFPDLHSELNLSSLELGDSALYFCASSVVSGQGSEAFFGQGTRLTVV.

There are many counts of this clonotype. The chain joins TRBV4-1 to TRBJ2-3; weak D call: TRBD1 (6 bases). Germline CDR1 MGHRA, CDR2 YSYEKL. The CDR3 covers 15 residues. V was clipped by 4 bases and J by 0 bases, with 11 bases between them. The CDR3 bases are TGCGCCAGCAGCCGCATACAGGGTAGCACAGATACGCAGTATTTT. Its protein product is CASSRIQGSTDTQYF.

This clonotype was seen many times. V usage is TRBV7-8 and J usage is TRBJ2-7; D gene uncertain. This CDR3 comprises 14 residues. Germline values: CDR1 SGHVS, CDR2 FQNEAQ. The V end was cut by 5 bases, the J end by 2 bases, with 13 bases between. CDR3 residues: CASSSRTNPYEQYF. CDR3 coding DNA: TGTGCCAGCAGCAGCCGGACCAACCCCTACGAGCAGTACTTC.

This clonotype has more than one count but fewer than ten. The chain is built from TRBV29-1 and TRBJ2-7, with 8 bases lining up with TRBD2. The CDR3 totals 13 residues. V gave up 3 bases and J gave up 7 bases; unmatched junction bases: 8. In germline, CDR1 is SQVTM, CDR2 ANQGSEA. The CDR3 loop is CSVEGSGSGEQYF. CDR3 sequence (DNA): TGCAGCGTTGAGGGAAGCGGGAGTGGTGAGCAGTACTTC.